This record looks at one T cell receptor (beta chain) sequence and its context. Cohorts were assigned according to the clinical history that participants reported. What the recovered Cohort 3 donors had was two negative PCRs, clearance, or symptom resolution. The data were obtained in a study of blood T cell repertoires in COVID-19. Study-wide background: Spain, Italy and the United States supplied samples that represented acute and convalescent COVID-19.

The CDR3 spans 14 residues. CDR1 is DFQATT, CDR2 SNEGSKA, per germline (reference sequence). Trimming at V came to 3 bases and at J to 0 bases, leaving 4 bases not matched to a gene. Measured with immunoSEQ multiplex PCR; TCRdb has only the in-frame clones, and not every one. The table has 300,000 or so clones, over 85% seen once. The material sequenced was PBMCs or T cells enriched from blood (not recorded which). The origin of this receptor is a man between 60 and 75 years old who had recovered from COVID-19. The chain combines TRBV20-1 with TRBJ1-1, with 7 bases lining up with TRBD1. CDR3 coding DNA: TGCAGTGCTAGTCGGGGACAGCTGAACACTGAAGCTTTCTTT. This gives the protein CSASRGQLNTEAFF.